This T cell receptor (beta chain) was obtained from a study of T cells in Graves' hyperthyroidism and ophthalmopathy. Findings and caveats of the study: In blood, most of the thyroid clonotypes expanded above 0.001 were also present.

Trimming removed 4 bases from V and 0 bases from J, with 16 bases in between. Per germline, CDR1 LNHDA and CDR2 SQIVND (reference sequence). This CDR3 is built from 18 residues. RNA transcripts provided the source from which TCR beta CDR3 regions were amplified. HTBI primers drove first-round RT-PCR of the TCR CDR3. TCRdb used MiXCR to reprocess the multiplex PCR reads, holding one entry per CDR3 protein. Of roughly 720,000 distinct CDR3 sequences listed, roughly a sixth are singletons. The study defined stable Graves' hyperthyroidism as no ophthalmopathy progression within 18 months. Hyperthyroidism was newly diagnosed in patients aged 18 to 65 (duration under 2 months). Using about 10 ml of fresh peripheral blood, PBMCs were prepared. About this clonotype: What it binds is not known.

Material for sequencing was blood. The sequence was collected from a man aged 50-59 years with Graves' hyperthyroidism. The rearrangement links TRBV19 to TRBJ2-6; maybe TRBD1 (6 bases). CDR3 DNA sequence: TGTGCCAGTAGTAACATCGACAGGATAATCTCTGGGGCCAACGTCCTGACTTTC. It specifies CASSNIDRIISGANVLTF.